This TCR beta chain was obtained from a study of CXCR3-negative and CXCR3-positive naive CD8 T cells. TRB cDNA libraries were made by UMI-labeled 5' RACE. From the 5' RACE reads, TCRdb lists one entry per CDR3 protein and no DNA. The sample table sets out around 65,000 distinct CDR3 sequences. Regarding the study as a whole: Cryopreserved cells partially lost CXCR3 expression, and fresh PBMCs were used in most assays. TRB CDR3s of CXCR3-positive naive cells were more hydrophobic than those of CXCR3-negative naive cells. Both naive subsets carried similar amounts of surface CD5, so TCR strength was inferred from TRB CDR3 properties. Unlike memory cells, which differed, naive CXCR3-negative and CXCR3-positive cells had similar TRBV-TRBJ usage.

CDR1 and CDR2 from the germline V gene are MNHEY and SMNVEV (reference sequence). The CDR3 has 14 residues. With regard to this clonotype: Antigen specificity is unknown.

The sample taken for sequencing was naive CXCR3+ CD8+ T cells from blood. Subset: CD45RO-CCR7+CD27+CD95- naive CD8+ T cells expressing CXCR3 (TNR3+). This clonotype was sampled from a human donor in good health. Some clones in this sample may be carry-over from other donors' samples. V gene TRBV27 combines with J gene TRBJ2-1; TCRdb indicates TRBD2, and absent DNA this call remains unverified. The CDR3 is CASNSGGVYNEQFF.